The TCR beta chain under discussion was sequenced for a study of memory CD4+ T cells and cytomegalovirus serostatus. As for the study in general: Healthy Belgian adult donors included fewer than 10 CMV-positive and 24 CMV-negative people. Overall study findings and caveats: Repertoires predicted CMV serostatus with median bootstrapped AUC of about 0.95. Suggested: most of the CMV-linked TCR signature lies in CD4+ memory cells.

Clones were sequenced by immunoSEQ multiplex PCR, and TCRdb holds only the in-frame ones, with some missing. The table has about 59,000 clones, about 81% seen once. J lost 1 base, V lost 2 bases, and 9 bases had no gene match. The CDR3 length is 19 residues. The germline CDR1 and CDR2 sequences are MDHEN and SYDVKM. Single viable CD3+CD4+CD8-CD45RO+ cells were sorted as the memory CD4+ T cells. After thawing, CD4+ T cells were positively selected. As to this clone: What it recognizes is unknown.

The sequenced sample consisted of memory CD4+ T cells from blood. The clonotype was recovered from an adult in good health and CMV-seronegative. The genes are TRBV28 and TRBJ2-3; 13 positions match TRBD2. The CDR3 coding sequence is TGTGCCAGCAGTTTACACGGACTAGCGGGAGAGGGGGGCACAGATACGCAGTATTTT. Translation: CASSLHGLAGEGGTDTQYF.